A selection of T cell receptor beta chains follows, all from one sample in a study of shared clonotypes between healthy human individuals. Profiled with immunoSEQ multiplex PCR; TCRdb holds only in-frame clones, not every one. The sample has some 2,400,000 clones; 90% to 96% are singletons. Source material: naive CD4+ T cells sorted from blood. The receptor source for this set is a young man in good health. Each CDR3 is given with its conserved first and last residue. A D gene is named only where the DNA matches it firmly. Expanded clones get a size class; other rows say once, few or many, or leave the size out.

v_call: TRBV19
clone_size: -
j_call: TRBJ1-2
d_call: -
cdr3_nt: TGTGCCAGTAGCCAAGGACAGACAAAAGGCTATGGCTACACCTTC
cdr3_aa: CASSQGQTKGYGYTF

v_call: TRBV7-9
clone_size: -
j_call: TRBJ2-5
d_call: -
cdr3_nt: TGTGCCAGCAGCTTAGCTGGAACGAAAGAGACCCAGTACTTC
cdr3_aa: CASSLAGTKETQYF

v_call: TRBV5-1
clone_size: -
j_call: TRBJ2-2
d_call: -
cdr3_nt: TGCGCCAGCAGCCAAGACACCTCCGGGGCCGACACCGGGGAGCTGTTTTTT
cdr3_aa: CASSQDTSGADTGELFF

v_call: TRBV15
clone_size: -
j_call: TRBJ2-7
d_call: -
cdr3_nt: TGTGCCACCAGCAGAGATCAGGTGCGACAGTCGGACTTTCCCCTCTTC
cdr3_aa: CATSRDQVRQSDFPLF

v_call: TRBV11-2
clone_size: -
j_call: TRBJ2-2
d_call: -
cdr3_nt: TGTGCCAGCAGCTTAAGGTCCGGGGAGCTGTTTTTT
cdr3_aa: CASSLRSGELFF

v_call: TRBV6-5
clone_size: -
j_call: TRBJ1-1
d_call: TRBD1
cdr3_nt: TGTGCCAGCAGTCTACTGGGACAGGGAAGTGAAGCTTTCTTT
cdr3_aa: CASSLLGQGSEAFF

v_call: TRBV2
clone_size: once
j_call: TRBJ2-7
d_call: TRBD2
cdr3_nt: TGTGCCAGCAGTGAGGGACTAGCGATTTACGAGCAGTACTTC
cdr3_aa: CASSEGLAIYEQYF

v_call: TRBV28
clone_size: -
j_call: TRBJ2-7
d_call: TRBD2
cdr3_nt: TGTGCCAGCGGGGCTAGCGGGGGGGCCGTGTACGAGCAGTACTTC
cdr3_aa: CASGASGGAVYEQYF

v_call: TRBV11-2
clone_size: -
j_call: TRBJ2-7
d_call: TRBD2
cdr3_nt: TGTGCCAGCAGCTCTACTAGCGGGAGGGCTTACGAGCAGTACTTC
cdr3_aa: CASSSTSGRAYEQYF

v_call: TRBV5-4
clone_size: -
j_call: TRBJ2-3
d_call: -
cdr3_nt: TGTGCCAGCAGCCTCCGGGGAACAGATACGCAGTATTTT
cdr3_aa: CASSLRGTDTQYF

v_call: TRBV5-4
clone_size: once
j_call: TRBJ2-3
d_call: TRBD2
cdr3_nt: TGTGCCAGCAGCGCCCGACTAGCGGGGGGTTTAGATACGCAGTATTTT
cdr3_aa: CASSARLAGGLDTQYF

v_call: TRBV27
clone_size: once
j_call: TRBJ2-5
d_call: TRBD1
cdr3_nt: TGTGCCAGCAGTACCTGGACAGGGGGCGAGAAGACCCAGTACTTC
cdr3_aa: CASSTWTGGEKTQYF

v_call: TRBV18
clone_size: few
j_call: TRBJ1-4
d_call: TRBD1
cdr3_nt: TGTGCCAGCTCACCACCGGGACAGGGTGGTGAAAAACTGTTTTTT
cdr3_aa: CASSPPGQGGEKLFF

v_call: TRBV12-5
clone_size: -
j_call: TRBJ2-1
d_call: -
cdr3_nt: TGTGCTAGTGGTTTGCCCCCCCCGACGGATATGGGCAATGAGCAGTTCTTC
cdr3_aa: CASGLPPPTDMGNEQFF

v_call: TRBV30
clone_size: -
j_call: TRBJ2-7
d_call: TRBD2
cdr3_nt: TGTGCCTGGAGTGTACAACGGACTAGCGGGAGAAAGGCCCTTAGAGAGCAGTACTTC
cdr3_aa: CAWSVQRTSGRKALREQYF

v_call: TRBV30
clone_size: -
j_call: TRBJ2-3
d_call: -
cdr3_nt: TGTGCCTGGACTCGCCGACCTGATACGCAGTATTTT
cdr3_aa: CAWTRRPDTQYF

v_call: TRBV18
clone_size: -
j_call: TRBJ2-7
d_call: TRBD1
cdr3_nt: TGTGCCAGCTCCCCCGGGACAGGGAACGAGCAGTACTTC
cdr3_aa: CASSPGTGNEQYF

v_call: TRBV5-1
clone_size: -
j_call: TRBJ2-7
d_call: TRBD2
cdr3_nt: TGCGCCAGCAGCTTGGGCGGGAGCATATACGAGCAGTACTTC
cdr3_aa: CASSLGGSIYEQYF

v_call: TRBV30
clone_size: -
j_call: TRBJ2-5
d_call: TRBD2
cdr3_nt: TGTGCCTGGAGTCTGACTAGCGGGATCGGAGAGACCCAGTACTTC
cdr3_aa: CAWSLTSGIGETQYF

v_call: TRBV4-3
clone_size: once
j_call: TRBJ2-5
d_call: -
cdr3_nt: TGCGCCAGCAGCCAAGGGACAGCCGGCCAAGAGACCCAGTACTTC
cdr3_aa: CASSQGTAGQETQYF

v_call: TRBV18
clone_size: -
j_call: TRBJ1-5
d_call: -
cdr3_nt: TGTGCCAGCTCACCACAGGGAAATAGCAATCAGCCCCAGCATTTT
cdr3_aa: CASSPQGNSNQPQHF

v_call: TRBV9
clone_size: -
j_call: TRBJ1-2
d_call: -
cdr3_nt: TGTGCCAGCAGCGTAACAACCCCCCAGGGTATCTATGGCTACACCTTC
cdr3_aa: CASSVTTPQGIYGYTF

v_call: TRBV28
clone_size: -
j_call: TRBJ1-3
d_call: -
cdr3_nt: TGTGCCAGCCGAATAGTAGCTGGAAACACCATATATTTT
cdr3_aa: CASRIVAGNTIYF

v_call: TRBV18
clone_size: once
j_call: TRBJ1-2
d_call: TRBD1
cdr3_nt: TGTGCCAGCTCACCATCTGGGACAGGGAAGAGTGGCTACACCTTC
cdr3_aa: CASSPSGTGKSGYTF

v_call: TRBV9
clone_size: -
j_call: TRBJ2-7
d_call: -
cdr3_nt: TGTGCCAGCAGCGGACAGCCCAACTCCTACGAGCAGTACTTC
cdr3_aa: CASSGQPNSYEQYF

v_call: TRBV7-2
clone_size: -
j_call: TRBJ2-7
d_call: TRBD1
cdr3_nt: TGTGCCAGCAGCTTAGCGGGACAGTCCACCTACGAGCAGTACTTC
cdr3_aa: CASSLAGQSTYEQYF

v_call: TRBV11-2
clone_size: once
j_call: TRBJ2-2
d_call: -
cdr3_nt: TGTGCCAGCAGTACGGACGGATTCTACACCGGGGAGCTGTTTTTT
cdr3_aa: CASSTDGFYTGELFF

v_call: TRBV19
clone_size: -
j_call: TRBJ2-3
d_call: -
cdr3_nt: TGTGCCAGTAGTATATCGGCTAGCGCGCGTACGCAGTATTTT
cdr3_aa: CASSISASARTQYF

v_call: TRBV6-1
clone_size: -
j_call: TRBJ1-2
d_call: TRBD1
cdr3_nt: TGTGCCAGCAGTGGACAGGGGCAGAACTATGGCTACACCTTC
cdr3_aa: CASSGQGQNYGYTF

v_call: TRBV19
clone_size: -
j_call: TRBJ2-4
d_call: -
cdr3_nt: TGTGCCAGTAGTATAGTAGTGGCGGATCCAGCCAAAAACATTCAGTACTTC
cdr3_aa: CASSIVVADPAKNIQYF

v_call: TRBV7-9
clone_size: -
j_call: TRBJ2-7
d_call: TRBD2
cdr3_nt: TGTGCCAGCAGCTTACCGGGGGGAGGCTACGAGCAGTACTTC
cdr3_aa: CASSLPGGGYEQYF

v_call: TRBV18
clone_size: -
j_call: TRBJ1-2
d_call: -
cdr3_nt: TGTGCCAGCTCACCACAGGGGGGTGACTATGGCTACACCTTC
cdr3_aa: CASSPQGGDYGYTF

v_call: TRBV10-3
clone_size: -
j_call: TRBJ1-2
d_call: TRBD1
cdr3_nt: TGTGCCATCAGTGAGCGAACCGGGACAGGTCTTGGCTACACCTTC
cdr3_aa: CAISERTGTGLGYTF

v_call: TRBV11-2
clone_size: -
j_call: TRBJ1-2
d_call: TRBD1
cdr3_nt: TGTGCCAGCAGCTTAGGGACAGGGACCAACTATGGCTACACCTTC
cdr3_aa: CASSLGTGTNYGYTF

v_call: TRBV28
clone_size: -
j_call: TRBJ1-5
d_call: -
cdr3_nt: TGTGCCAGCAGTTTATCCTCCAGCAATCAGCCCCAGCATTTT
cdr3_aa: CASSLSSSNQPQHF

v_call: TRBV6-5
clone_size: -
j_call: TRBJ2-7
d_call: TRBD1
cdr3_nt: TGTGCCAGCAGCATCTATGGACAGGGTCCCTACGAGCAGTACTTC
cdr3_aa: CASSIYGQGPYEQYF

v_call: TRBV2
clone_size: once
j_call: TRBJ2-3
d_call: TRBD2
cdr3_nt: TGTGCCAGCAGCGAGGGACTAACTGCGGGGACAGATACGCAGTATTTT
cdr3_aa: CASSEGLTAGTDTQYF

v_call: TRBV7-9
clone_size: -
j_call: TRBJ2-1
d_call: TRBD2
cdr3_nt: TGTGCCTGGAGTGCGGGGAGGGCCGGCGATGAGCAGTTCTTC
cdr3_aa: CAWSAGRAGDEQFF

v_call: TRBV7-9
clone_size: -
j_call: TRBJ2-7
d_call: -
cdr3_nt: TGTGCCAGCAGCTTCAACAGTGTAGTCCACGAGCAGTACTTC
cdr3_aa: CASSFNSVVHEQYF

v_call: TRBV18
clone_size: -
j_call: TRBJ1-2
d_call: TRBD1
cdr3_nt: TGTGCCAGCTCAACCGACAGGGGTACTAACTATGGCTACACCTTC
cdr3_aa: CASSTDRGTNYGYTF

v_call: TRBV30
clone_size: -
j_call: TRBJ2-5
d_call: -
cdr3_nt: TGTGCCTGGAGCGGTTCCCCGGGGAACCGCGGAGAGACCCAGTACTTC
cdr3_aa: CAWSGSPGNRGETQYF

v_call: TRBV6-5
clone_size: -
j_call: TRBJ2-2
d_call: -
cdr3_nt: TGTGCCAGCAGGCGGGGGCCTAACACCGGGGAGCTGTTTTTT
cdr3_aa: CASRRGPNTGELFF

v_call: TRBV10-3
clone_size: -
j_call: TRBJ1-1
d_call: -
cdr3_nt: TGTGCCATCAGTGAGTACGGAGACAGAGTGAACACTGAAGCTTTCTTT
cdr3_aa: CAISEYGDRVNTEAFF

v_call: TRBV7-9
clone_size: -
j_call: TRBJ1-3
d_call: -
cdr3_nt: TGTGCCAGCAGCGGGTTGACTGGAAACACCATATATTTT
cdr3_aa: CASSGLTGNTIYF

v_call: TRBV6-5
clone_size: -
j_call: TRBJ2-5
d_call: TRBD1
cdr3_nt: TGTGCCAGCAGTTACTCTGGGACAGGGGGCTTTCAGACCCAGTACTTC
cdr3_aa: CASSYSGTGGFQTQYF

v_call: TRBV5-1
clone_size: once
j_call: TRBJ1-2
d_call: -
cdr3_nt: TGCGCCAGCAGCTTGGAGGCAGGTCCCTATGGCTACACCTTC
cdr3_aa: CASSLEAGPYGYTF

v_call: TRBV9
clone_size: -
j_call: TRBJ2-1
d_call: -
cdr3_nt: TGTGCCAGCAGCGTAGATGTCGGATACAATGAGCAGTTCTTC
cdr3_aa: CASSVDVGYNEQFF

v_call: TRBV6-1
clone_size: -
j_call: TRBJ2-3
d_call: -
cdr3_nt: TGTGCCAGCAGTCGGATAGATACGCAGTATTTT
cdr3_aa: CASSRIDTQYF

v_call: TRBV2
clone_size: -
j_call: TRBJ1-1
d_call: -
cdr3_nt: TGTGCCAGCAGTGTTATGGGGCCCACTGAAGCTTTCTTT
cdr3_aa: CASSVMGPTEAFF

v_call: TRBV5-6
clone_size: once
j_call: TRBJ1-2
d_call: -
cdr3_nt: TGTGCCAGCAGTGCGCGGGGTGAGAGTGGCTACACCTTC
cdr3_aa: CASSARGESGYTF

v_call: TRBV5-6
clone_size: -
j_call: TRBJ1-5
d_call: -
cdr3_nt: TGTGCCAGCAGCCAGGAAGGAACTAGCAATCAGCCCCAGCATTTT
cdr3_aa: CASSQEGTSNQPQHF

v_call: TRBV9
clone_size: -
j_call: TRBJ1-1
d_call: -
cdr3_nt: TGTGCCAGCAGCCCTCGCGGAGAAGGGGACACTGAAGCTTTCTTT
cdr3_aa: CASSPRGEGDTEAFF

v_call: TRBV4-1
clone_size: -
j_call: TRBJ2-5
d_call: -
cdr3_nt: TGCGCCAGCAGCCAAGTTACTAGGGAGACCCAGTACTTC
cdr3_aa: CASSQVTRETQYF

v_call: TRBV28
clone_size: -
j_call: TRBJ2-1
d_call: TRBD2
cdr3_nt: TGTGCCAGCAGTCGAACCTGGCGGGAGGGCAATGAGCAGTTCTTC
cdr3_aa: CASSRTWREGNEQFF